The 13 T cell receptor beta chains given below trace back to one sample, sequenced in a study of regulatory and conventional T cells in RAG deficiency. The assay was immunoSEQ multiplex PCR, and TCRdb's table has in-frame clones only and misses some. The sample lists roughly 32,000 clones; about nine tenths were seen once. These data were also reused for a study on regulatory T cells. From that study: Primers: 52 TRBV forward and 13 TRBJ reverse.

Sequenced sample: CD8+ T cells sorted from blood. The receptors stem from a human donor in good health.

The V and J genes are TRBV4-2 and TRBJ2-7; TRBD2 aligns across 11 bases. The CDR3 has 15 residues. Germline CDR1 and CDR2: LGHNA and YNFKEQ. With 4 bases clipped from V and 0 bases from J, the junction kept 2 bases outside the gene matches. CDR3: CASSPTSGSSYEQYF. DNA for the CDR3: TGTGCCAGCAGCCCCACTAGCGGGAGCTCCTACGAGCAGTACTTC.

This rearrangement joins TRBV28 to TRBJ1-5, with D possibly TRBD1 on 5 matching bases. This CDR3 region has 16 residues. Trimming left V 5 bases short and J 2 bases short, with 16 bases between. From germline, CDR1 is MDHEN and CDR2 SYDVKM. The CDR3 protein is CASSTEQARGNQPQHF. The CDR3 region has the DNA TGTGCCAGCAGTACTGAACAGGCTCGGGGCAATCAGCCCCAGCATTTT.

This clone was counted once. The chain couples TRBV2 to TRBJ1-3; a weak D match, TRBD1 (5 bases). Between the trimmed V and J ends, which lost 4 bases and 4 bases, there was a span of 14 bases. Germline V gives CDR1 SNHLY, CDR2 FYNNEI. The CDR3 contains 15 residues. The CDR3 sequence: CASSAGAGYGNTIYF. The CDR3 coding sequence is TGTGCCAGCAGTGCGGGCGCAGGGTACGGAAACACCATATATTTT.

The chain uses TRBV28 and TRBJ1-2; tentative D call: TRBD1 (5 bases). V was clipped by 3 bases and J by 8 bases, with 10 bases between them. The CDR3 has 12 residues. CDR1 is MDHEN and CDR2 is SYDVKM in the germline V gene. The CDR3: CASSLGQGGYTF. The DNA of the CDR3 is TGTGCCAGCAGTTTGGGGCAGGGCGGCTACACCTTC.

The chain is built from TRBV5-8 and TRBJ2-7, with D uncertain. Germline-derived CDR1 and CDR2 are SGHTS and YDEGEE. The CDR3 runs 14 residues. With 2 bases removed from V and 0 bases from J, the gap between germline ends came to 9 bases. CDR3 DNA sequence: TGTGCCAGCAGCTTTACGGGCAACTCCTACGAGCAGTACTTC. Amino acids: CASSFTGNSYEQYF.

The chain recombines TRBV19 with TRBJ1-2; 12 nucleotides match TRBD1. The CDR3 is 18 amino acids. V shed 2 bases, J shed 8 bases, and the junction held 15 bases outside the gene matches. Germline V gene data show CDR1 as LNHDA and CDR2 as SQIVND (reference sequence). The CDR3 coding sequence is TGTGCCAGTAGTATAACTGGGACAGGGGGCGGAGGGGGAGACGGCTACACCTTC. It yields the protein CASSITGTGGGGGDGYTF.

This clone has a handful of counts. The rearrangement links TRBV7-9 to TRBJ2-7, with TRBD2 as a possible D gene (6 bases). Germline CDR1 SEHNR, CDR2 FQNEAQ (reference sequence). V lost 5 bases to trimming and J lost 3 bases, with 14 bases between them. The CDR3 runs 14 residues. CDR3 DNA sequence: TGTGCCAGCAGCGGACCGGGACTCTACTACGAGCAGTACTTC. Its translation: CASSGPGLYYEQYF.

The chain combines TRBV28 with TRBJ2-7; D ambiguous. The CDR3 is 13 residues long. CDR1 and CDR2 from the germline V gene are MDHEN and SYDVKM. V lost 3 bases and J 5 bases, leaving 11 bases between the germline ends. CDR3 bases: TGTGCCAGCAGTTTTCTACCTGGGGACGAGCAGTACTTC. Encoded protein: CASSFLPGDEQYF.

The rearrangement joins TRBV4-2 to TRBJ2-3; TRBD2 matches 10 bases. In germline, CDR1 is LGHNA, CDR2 YNFKEQ. CDR3 length: 16 amino acids. V was clipped by 0 bases and J by 1 base; unmatched bases: 1. The CDR3 sequence is CASSQDLAGGTDTQYF. As DNA, the CDR3 is TGTGCCAGCAGCCAAGATCTAGCGGGAGGCACAGATACGCAGTATTTT.

This clone was observed once. The V and J genes are TRBV9 and TRBJ2-7; D might be TRBD1 (6 bases). Trimming took off 4 bases at V and 2 bases at J, with 25 bases between the two ends. CDR3 length equals 18 residues. CDR1 is SGDLS and CDR2 is YYNGEE in the germline V gene. The DNA of the CDR3 is TGTGCCAGCAGCCTTCCACAGGGTCTAACCCTCCCCACCTACGAGCAGTACTTC. It translates to CASSLPQGLTLPTYEQYF. The whole variable domain, filled in from reference TRBV9 and TRBJ2-7, reads DSGVTQTPKHLITATGQRVTLRCSPRSGDLSVYWYQQSLDQGLQFLIQYYNGEERAKGNILERFSAQQFPDLHSELNLSSLELGDSALYFCASSLPQGLTLPTYEQYFGPGTRLTVT.

This clone was detected only once. V gene TRBV5-1 combines with J gene TRBJ2-7, with TRBD1 as a possible D gene (5 bases). This CDR3 spans 16 amino acids. Germline V gene lookup returns CDR1 SGHRS and CDR2 YFSETQ. With 4 bases removed from V and 6 bases from J, the gap between germline ends came to 23 bases. Written as DNA, the CDR3 is TGCGCCAGCAGCCGAGGTGGGCAGGGTGGTAGTAGCGAGCAGTACTTC. It codes for CASSRGGQGGSSEQYF. Using reference TRBV5-1 and TRBJ2-7 for the parts outside the CDR3, the full variable domain is KAGVTQTPRYLIKTRGQQVTLSCSPISGHRSVSWYQQTPGQGLQFLFEYFSETQRNKGNFPGRFSGRQFSNSRSEMNVSTLELGDSALYLCASSRGGQGGSSEQYFGPGTRLTVT.

The chain is built from TRBV9 and TRBJ2-3, with 14 bases that match TRBD2. From germline, CDR1 is SGDLS and CDR2 YYNGEE. The CDR3 extends over 18 amino acids. The junction had 7 bases not matched to a gene; V was cut back by 4 bases and J by 0 bases. As DNA, the CDR3 is TGTGCCAGCAGCCCCAAGGGGACTAGCGGGGGTAGCACAGATACGCAGTATTTT. Its translation: CASSPKGTSGGSTDTQYF.

The chain uses TRBV7-9 and TRBJ1-5, with D possibly matching TRBD1 (5 bases). The CDR3 contains 14 residues. The V gene lost 1 base and the J gene lost 6 bases, with 10 bases spanning the gap. Germline CDR1 is SEHNR and CDR2 is FQNEAQ (reference sequence). This CDR3 reads CASSLGGVRQPQHF. As DNA, the CDR3 is TGTGCCAGCAGCTTAGGGGGGGTTCGTCAGCCCCAGCATTTT.